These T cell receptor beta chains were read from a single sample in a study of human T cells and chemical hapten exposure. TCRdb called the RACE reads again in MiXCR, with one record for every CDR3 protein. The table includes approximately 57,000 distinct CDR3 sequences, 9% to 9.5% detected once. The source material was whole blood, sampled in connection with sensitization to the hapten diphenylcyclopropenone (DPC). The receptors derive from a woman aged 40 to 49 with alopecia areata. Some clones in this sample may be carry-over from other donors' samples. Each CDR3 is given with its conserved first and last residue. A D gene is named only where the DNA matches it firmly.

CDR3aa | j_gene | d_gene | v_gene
CASSQGLGTPNEQFF | TRBJ2-1 | . | TRBV3-1
CASSQDRGYETQYF | TRBJ2-5 | . | TRBV14
CSVGRGLDEQYF | TRBJ2-7 | . | TRBV29-1
CASSSSRAGYNSPLHF | TRBJ1-6 | . | TRBV7-2
CASTRITPGRDYEQYF | TRBJ2-7 | . | TRBV6-6
CASSQVPVFNQPQHF | TRBJ1-5 | . | TRBV4-1
CASRTPTGTGNF | TRBJ1-2 | TRBD1 | TRBV12-3/TRBV12-4
CASSFSHDLYNEQFF | TRBJ2-1 | . | TRBV7-2
CASSYSWSNTGELFF | TRBJ2-2 | . | TRBV6-6
CASRRMNTEAFF | TRBJ1-1 | . | TRBV28
CASSVAGTTYEQYF | TRBJ2-7 | TRBD2 | TRBV9
CSAREPRPAGETQYF | TRBJ2-5 | . | TRBV20-1
CASSSSGGNTDTQYF | TRBJ2-3 | TRBD2 | TRBV5-1
CASGGLHGYEQYF | TRBJ2-7 | . | TRBV12-3/TRBV12-4
CASSPGRNEKLFF | TRBJ1-4 | . | TRBV12-3/TRBV12-4
CSAVGQGADTQYF | TRBJ2-3 | . | TRBV29-1
CSANVGIFEQYF | TRBJ2-7 | . | TRBV20-1
CASSSGGTYNEQFF | TRBJ2-1 | TRBD2 | TRBV6-2/TRBV6-3
CSARPQGKSNQPQHF | TRBJ1-5 | . | TRBV20-1
CASSGTFYNEQFF | TRBJ2-1 | . | TRBV25-1
CSARGRRGRSAGNEKLFF | TRBJ1-4 | . | TRBV20-1
CASLREQYF | TRBJ2-7 | . | TRBV21-1
CASSVAGGNSPLHF | TRBJ1-6 | . | TRBV9